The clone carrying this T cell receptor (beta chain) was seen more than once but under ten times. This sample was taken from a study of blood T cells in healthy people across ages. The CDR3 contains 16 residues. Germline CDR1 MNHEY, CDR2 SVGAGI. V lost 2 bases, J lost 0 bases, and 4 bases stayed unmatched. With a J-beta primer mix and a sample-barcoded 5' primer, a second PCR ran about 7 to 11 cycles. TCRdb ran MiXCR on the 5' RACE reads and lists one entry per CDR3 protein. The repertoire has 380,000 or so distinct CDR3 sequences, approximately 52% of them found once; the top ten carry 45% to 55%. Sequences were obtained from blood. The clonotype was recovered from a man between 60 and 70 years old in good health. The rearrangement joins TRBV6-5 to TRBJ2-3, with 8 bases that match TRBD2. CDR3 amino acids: CASSYPPSGSTDTQYF. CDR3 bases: TGTGCCAGCAGTTACCCGCCTAGCGGGAGCACAGATACGCAGTATTTT.